The 32 T cell receptor beta chains below all came from one sample that was sequenced in a study of shared clonotypes between healthy human individuals. Cells designated naive CD8 were CD45RO-negative and were positively selected for CCR7, with terminally differentiated effector memory CD45RA+ cells excluded. Sequenced by immunoSEQ multiplex PCR; TCRdb stores in-frame clones only, minus some. The top ten clones hold about 1.5% of a sample with millions of clones, roughly 91% of them seen once. Sequences were obtained from naive CD8+ T cells from PBMCs. Receptors were obtained from a man aged 18 to 30 in good health. Some clones in this sample may be carry-over from other donors' samples.

Comment on this clone: The junction shows a germline mismatch at one end, possibly a read error. The V gene is TRBV6-1, the J gene TRBJ2-7; TRBD1 matches at 7 bases. The CDR3 covers 13 residues. CDR1 is MNHNS and CDR2 is SASEGT in the germline V gene. CDR3 DNA: TGTGCCAGCAGTGAAGGTACAGGACAGGTCGACAACTTC. Protein: CASSEGTGQVDNF.

The CDR3 DNA is TGTGCCAGCAGCTTTTCTCCTACCCACAATGAGCAGTTCTTC. Its translation: CASSFSPTHNEQFF. The J gene is TRBJ2-1, the V gene TRBV11-2; D is ambiguous. This CDR3 is built from 14 residues. Germline V gene data show CDR1 as SGHAT and CDR2 as FQNNGV. Trimming stripped 3 bases from V and 5 bases from J, with 11 bases between.

In regard to this clone: Different DNA sequences within this sample yield the same CDR3. The chain combines TRBV15 with TRBJ2-1; D uncertain. Germline assignment: CDR1 LNHNV and CDR2 YYDKDF (reference sequence). V lost 0 bases and J lost 4, with 7 bases in between. This CDR3 region has 14 residues. The CDR3 here is CATSRDSTYNEQFF. Written as DNA, the CDR3 is TGTGCCACCAGCAGAGATTCGACTTACAATGAGCAGTTCTTC.

In its sample, this clone was seen once. One junction end does not reproduce the germline sequence, and a read error may be involved. This chain links TRBV4-1 with TRBJ2-5, with TRBD1 as a possible D gene (5 bases). Germline CDR1 MGHRA, CDR2 YSYEKL. The CDR3 is 13 amino acids. The CDR3 DNA is TGCGCCAGCAGCCAACAGGGCCCGGAGAGCCAGTACTTC. This translates into CASSQQGPESQYF.

This rearrangement joins TRBV11-3 to TRBJ2-3; 7 nucleotides line up with TRBD1. Trimming at V came to 5 bases and at J to 4 bases, leaving 9 bases not matched to a gene. The CDR3 runs to 15 residues. Germline assignment: CDR1 SGHNT and CDR2 YENEEA. This CDR3 reads CASSITTGSADTQYF. Here the CDR3 DNA reads TGTGCCAGCAGCATCACGACAGGGAGCGCAGATACGCAGTATTTT.

This clone was detected only a few times. The chain has TRBV10-1 and TRBJ2-7; 10 bases agree with TRBD1. This CDR3 is 13 amino acids long. CDR1 and CDR2 (germline): WNHNN, SYGVQD (reference sequence). V was pared by 11 bases and J by 3 bases, with 7 bases of the junction left unmatched. The CDR3, as DNA: TGCGCCGGGATGCGGGACAGGGGCTACGAGCAGTACTTC. It is translated as CAGMRDRGYEQYF.

The chain recombines TRBV30 with TRBJ2-1; no clear D gene. The germline gives CDR1 GTSNPN, CDR2 SVGIG (reference sequence). Trimming pared 5 bases from V and 3 bases from J, leaving 8 bases between. This CDR3 has 12 residues. The chain's CDR3 is CAWSPGYNEQFF. In DNA, the CDR3 is TGTGCCTGGTCCCCGGGCTACAATGAGCAGTTCTTC.

This clone was seen a handful of times. The V call is TRBV28, the J call TRBJ2-7; the match to TRBD2 covers 13 bases. Germline trimming cut 6 bases from V and 6 bases from J; bases unmatched to any gene: 5. Germline loops: CDR1 MDHEN, CDR2 SYDVKM. The CDR3 consists of 14 residues. The CDR3 loop reads CASSRLAGGSEQYF. CDR3 DNA sequence: TGTGCCAGCAGCCGACTAGCGGGAGGTAGCGAGCAGTACTTC. Complete variable domain (other parts from reference TRBV28 and TRBJ2-7): DVKVTQSSRYLVKRTGEKVFLECVQDMDHENMFWYRQDPGLGLRLIYFSYDVKMKEKGDIPEGYSVSREKKERFSLILESASTNQTSMYLCASSRLAGGSEQYFGPGTRLTVT.

This chain links TRBV7-8 with TRBJ2-6; D gene ambiguous. Trimming stripped 10 bases from V and 3 bases from J, with 10 bases between. The CDR3 contains 13 residues. Looked up from germline, CDR1 is SGHVS and CDR2 is FQNEAQ. CDR3 sequence reads: CATSGYGANVLTF. As DNA, the CDR3 is TGTGCCACCTCGGGTTATGGGGCCAACGTCCTGACTTTC. Using reference TRBV7-8 and TRBJ2-6 for the parts outside the CDR3, the full variable domain is GAGVSQSPRYKVAKRGQDVALRCDPISGHVSLFWYQQALGQGPEFLTYFQNEAQLDKSGLPSDRFFAERPEGSVSTLKIQRTQQEDSAVYLCATSGYGANVLTFGAGSRLTVL.

This clone was detected only once. The J gene is TRBJ2-5, the V gene TRBV25-1; tentatively, D is TRBD1 (6 bases). With the DNA end fitting TRBJ2-7 better, the J assignment may be wrong. The germline CDR1 and CDR2 sequences are MGHDK and SYGVNS. This CDR3 comprises 15 residues. CDR3 bases: TGTGCCAGCAGTGGGGTTAGGACAGACTCCTACGAGCAGTACTTC. It specifies CASSGVRTDSYEQYF.

Worth noting for this clone: In the same sample, other DNA sequences code for this CDR3. The genes are TRBV27 and TRBJ2-1, with a tentative D call TRBD1 (6 bases). Germline CDR1 MNHEY, CDR2 SMNVEV (reference sequence). The CDR3 contains 14 residues. V dropped 4 bases and J dropped 0 bases, with 7 bases sitting between them. The CDR3 DNA follows: TGTGCCAGCAGTTCACAGGGCTCCTACAATGAGCAGTTCTTC. As protein: CASSSQGSYNEQFF.

This clone appeared a single time. The sample carries other DNA sequences with the same CDR3. The rearrangement links TRBV20-1 to TRBJ2-5; a weak D match, TRBD2 (5 bases). This CDR3 is 11 amino acids long. Trimming pared 6 bases from V and 5 bases from J, leaving 10 bases between. Germline V CDR1 and CDR2: DFQATT, SNEGSKA (reference sequence). In DNA form, the CDR3 reads TGCAGTGCGCCTAGAGGGGAGACCCAGTACTTC. This codes for CSAPRGETQYF.

This chain connects TRBV7-9 to TRBJ2-1; possible D gene TRBD2, 5 bases. Germline loops: CDR1 SEHNR, CDR2 FQNEAQ (reference sequence). Trimming removed 3 bases at V and 9 bases at J, with 21 bases between. The CDR3 is 16 amino acids. CDR3 protein: CASSFPGTEGAGEQFF. The CDR3 DNA reads as TGTGCCAGCAGCTTCCCAGGAACAGAGGGTGCCGGTGAGCAGTTCTTC.

This clone appeared a few times. V is TRBV10-3 and J is TRBJ2-2; D is unclear. CDR3 length: 14 amino acids. Germline V gene lookup returns CDR1 ENHRY and CDR2 SYGVKD. V was clipped by 0 bases and J by 4 bases, with 6 bases between them. The CDR3 DNA reads as TGTGCCATCAGTGAGTCTTACTTCACCGGGGAGCTGTTTTTT. Encoded protein: CAISESYFTGELFF.

The genes are TRBV18 and TRBJ1-3, with D perhaps matching TRBD1 (6 bases). Germline V lookup: CDR1 KGHSH, CDR2 LQKENI. V lost 3 bases and J lost 4, with 16 bases in between. The CDR3 spans 16 residues. The DNA of the CDR3 is TGTGCCAGCTCACCCTTGAAAAGGGGGTCCGGAAACACCATATATTTT. Translation gives CASSPLKRGSGNTIYF.

The chain uses TRBV29-1 and TRBJ2-1; no reliable D call. The CDR3 has 12 amino acids. CDR1 SQVTM and CDR2 ANQGSEA come from the germline V gene. Trimming removed 2 bases from V and 6 bases from J, with 8 bases in between. As DNA, the CDR3 is TGCAGCGTTGAACAGCCATCCAATGAGCAGTTCTTC. Amino acid sequence: CSVEQPSNEQFF.

The chain combines TRBV6-1 with TRBJ2-7; 9 bases are shared with TRBD1. This CDR3 spans 15 amino acids. Trimming cost V 4 bases and J 4 bases; bases outside gene matches: 8. CDR1 and CDR2 from the germline V gene are MNHNS and SASEGT. The DNA for the CDR3 is TGTGCCAGCAGTGCTGTACAGGGGGCGTTGTACGAGCAGTACTTC. Its translation is CASSAVQGALYEQYF.

This chain uses TRBV4-1 with TRBJ1-2; no definite D call. With 2 bases removed from V and 2 bases from J, the gap between germline ends came to 15 bases. The CDR3 extends over 16 amino acids. The germline CDR1 and CDR2 sequences are MGHRA and YSYEKL. DNA for the CDR3: TGCGCCAGCAGCCAAATACGGGTGGAGGGCAACTATGGCTACACCTTC. Its protein is CASSQIRVEGNYGYTF.

The table lists this clone with a count of one. The chain couples TRBV25-1 to TRBJ1-2; the D gene is possibly TRBD1 (5 bases). V was cut by 1 base and J by 6 bases, with 15 bases left in between. Germline assignment: CDR1 MGHDK and CDR2 SYGVNS. The CDR3 runs 15 residues. The CDR3 DNA reads TGTGCCAGCAGTGAATGGTTGGTGGGGCAAAATGGCTACACCTTC. It codes for CASSEWLVGQNGYTF.

This clone was seen more than once but under ten times. The chain has TRBV15 and TRBJ1-1, with TRBD1 matching 7 bases. The CDR3 extends over 15 amino acids. Germline V gene lookup returns CDR1 LNHNV and CDR2 YYDKDF (reference sequence). J gave up 3 bases and V 5 bases, and 9 bases lay outside the gene matches. CDR3 DNA: TGTGCCACCAGCCCCATCAGGGGGGCCGACACTGAAGCTTTCTTT. This codes for CATSPIRGADTEAFF. Complete variable domain (other parts from reference TRBV15 and TRBJ1-1): DAMVIQNPRYQVTQFGKPVTLSCSQTLNHNVMYWYQQKSSQAPKLLFHYYDKDFNNEADTPDNFQSRRPNTSFCFLDIRSPGLGDTAMYLCATSPIRGADTEAFFGQGTRLTVV.

V is TRBV28 and J is TRBJ2-1; D is perhaps TRBD1 (6 bases). This CDR3 has 13 residues. CDR1 and CDR2 from the germline V gene are MDHEN and SYDVKM. The ends were cut back, 0 bases at V and 9 bases at J, with 9 bases in the middle. The CDR3 is CASSLCQGCEQFF. For the CDR3, the DNA is TGTGCCAGCAGTTTATGCCAGGGGTGTGAGCAGTTCTTC.

The rearrangement uses TRBV7-2 and TRBJ2-5; 9 bases fit TRBD2. Germline CDR1 SGHTA, CDR2 FQGNSA. Trimming removed 5 bases from V and 5 bases from J; junction bases left unmatched: 18. The CDR3 sequence is 18 residues long. CDR3 protein: CASSLRPGGGRAWETQYF. The CDR3 DNA is TGTGCCAGCAGCCTTCGCCCTGGAGGCGGGAGGGCATGGGAGACCCAGTACTTC.

With respect to this clone: The same CDR3 arises from other DNA sequences in this sample as well. The rearrangement links TRBV7-7 to TRBJ2-7; a weak D match, TRBD1 (6 bases). V was trimmed by 3 bases and J by 1 base, leaving 13 bases between them. Per the germline V gene, CDR1 is SSHAT and CDR2 is FNYEAQ (reference sequence). The CDR3 has 15 residues. CDR3 in amino acids: CASSLGAGRSYEQYF. CDR3 DNA sequence: TGTGCCAGCAGCTTGGGGGCCGGACGGTCCTACGAGCAGTACTTC.

The rearrangement joins TRBV5-1 to TRBJ2-1; D perhaps matches TRBD2 (5 bases). The V end was cut by 0 bases, the J end by 4 bases, with 11 bases between. The length of the CDR3 is 15 residues. Looked up from germline, CDR1 is SGHRS and CDR2 is YFSETQ. The CDR3 DNA reads as TGCGCCAGCAGCTTGGGTGCGGGTGAATACAATGAGCAGTTCTTC. Protein product: CASSLGAGEYNEQFF.

J is TRBJ2-7 and V is TRBV7-2; 7 bases align to TRBD2. J gave up 4 bases and V 1 base, and 7 bases lay outside the gene matches. The germline CDR1 and CDR2 sequences are SGHTA and FQGNSA. The CDR3 spans 15 residues. The CDR3 DNA reads TGTGCCAGCAGCTTAGTAGGCGGGAGCCTGTACGAGCAGTACTTC. Encoded protein: CASSLVGGSLYEQYF.

The chain has TRBV2 and TRBJ1-5; D remains unclear. From germline, CDR1 is SNHLY and CDR2 FYNNEI. V gave up 8 bases and J gave up 2 bases, with 19 bases separating them. The CDR3 spans 16 residues. Written as DNA, the CDR3 is TGTGCCAGCTCCCGGTCCGCCCCGGCGGGCAATCAGCCCCAGCATTTT. As protein: CASSRSAPAGNQPQHF.

The rearrangement joins TRBV11-2 to TRBJ2-2; D is uncertain. Germline V gene data show CDR1 as SGHAT and CDR2 as FQNNGV. This CDR3 region has 11 residues. With 6 bases removed from V and 8 bases from J, the gap between germline ends came to 7 bases. This CDR3 reads CASRARGELFF. DNA of the CDR3: TGTGCCAGCAGGGCTCGAGGGGAGCTGTTTTTT.

The rearrangement joins TRBV15 to TRBJ2-1; perhaps D is TRBD1 or TRBD2 (6 bases each). Between the trimmed V and J ends, which lost 3 bases and 2 bases, there was a span of 11 bases. Germline values: CDR1 LNHNV, CDR2 YYDKDF (reference sequence). The CDR3 is made up of 15 amino acids. The CDR3 loop is CATSSRGGTYNEQFF. CDR3 in DNA: TGTGCCACCAGCAGCAGAGGGGGGACCTACAATGAGCAGTTCTTC.

This CDR3 reads CASSPPGARIYEQYF. The CDR3 DNA reads TGTGCCAGCTCACCACCGGGGGCTCGAATCTACGAGCAGTACTTC. The genes are TRBV18 and TRBJ2-7, with D possibly being TRBD1 (6 bases). CDR1 is KGHSH, CDR2 LQKENI, per germline. The CDR3 consists of 15 residues. Trimming shortened V by 0 bases and J by 3 bases, and 12 bases separated the two germline ends.

V and J are TRBV14 and TRBJ2-7, with a possible D match to TRBD1 (6 bases). Germline V gene data show CDR1 as SGHDN and CDR2 as FVKESK. The V and J ends lost 4 bases and 6 bases respectively, with 10 bases between them. This CDR3 has 12 amino acids. CDR3 in DNA: TGTGCCAGCAGCCGACAGGCCCCCGAGCAGTACTTC. Encoded protein: CASSRQAPEQYF.

The V and J genes are TRBV7-6 and TRBJ2-2, with 8 bases lining up with TRBD2. The V segment lost 4 bases and the J segment 3 bases; nucleotides outside the gene matches: 4. Per germline, CDR1 SGHVS and CDR2 FNYEAQ. The CDR3 is 15 residues long. The CDR3 protein is CASSSREGDTGELFF. The CDR3 nucleotides are TGTGCCAGCAGCTCTCGGGAGGGCGACACCGGGGAGCTGTTTTTT.

V and J are TRBV10-3 and TRBJ1-1, with 7 bases that match TRBD1. V shed 3 bases and J 4 bases; nucleotides not matched to a gene: 8. CDR3 length equals 15 residues. In germline, CDR1 is ENHRY, CDR2 SYGVKD. CDR3 sequence: CAISEKGAWGTEAFF. The CDR3 DNA is TGTGCCATCAGTGAAAAGGGGGCTTGGGGCACTGAAGCTTTCTTT.